This T cell receptor beta chain emerged from a study of early T cells in non-severe SARS-CoV-2 infection. The overall study: Whole-blood bulk RNA, unsorted, was sequenced, and chains were unpaired. Study observations and caveats: A preference for anti-spike CD8 responses marked VDJdb matching, which missed private and CD4 specificities.

This clonotype was seen many times. Its antigen is currently unknown. Individual cDNA molecules each received unique molecular identifiers attached to them. TCRdb called the 5' RACE reads again in MiXCR, with one record for every CDR3 protein. Among around 33,000 distinct CDR3 sequences listed, about 4.6% were seen once. Per germline, CDR1 SGHDT and CDR2 YYEEEE. Trimming left V 4 bases short and J 6 bases short, with 11 bases between. The CDR3 is made up of 12 amino acids. Sequencing was performed on whole blood. The genes are TRBV5-6 and TRBJ2-7; possibly TRBD1 for D (6 bases). The receptor was derived from an adult who was a healthcare worker with PCR-confirmed SARS-CoV-2 infection or an uninfected control (not recorded which). The CDR3 bases are TGTGCCAGCAGCGTTAACAGGGCCGAGCAGTACTTC. As protein: CASSVNRAEQYF. Filled out from reference TRBV5-6 and TRBJ2-7, the complete variable domain reads DAGVTQSPTHLIKTRGQQVTLRCSPKSGHDTVSWYQQALGQGPQFIFQYYEEEERQRGNFPDRFSGHQFPNYSSELNVNALLLGDSALYLCASSVNRAEQYFGPGTRLTVT.